This T cell receptor (beta chain) was identified during a study of early T cells in non-severe SARS-CoV-2 infection. V lost 2 bases to trimming and J lost 0 bases, with 11 bases between them. This CDR3 region has 16 residues. The library protocol tagged individual cDNA molecules with unique molecular identifiers. MiXCR, applied by TCRdb to the 5' RACE reads, yields one record per CDR3 protein. The data show some 88,000 distinct CDR3 sequences, approximately 15% seen once. The chain couples TRBV12-3 or TRBV12-4 to TRBJ1-3; the D is unclear. The TCR sequence derives from an adult who was a healthcare worker with PCR-confirmed SARS-CoV-2 infection or an uninfected control (not recorded which). Sequencing used whole blood, obtained at baseline. The CDR3 sequence: CASSLSAYYSGNTIYF. CDR3 nucleotide sequence: TGTGCCAGCAGTTTATCGGCGTATTACTCTGGAAACACCATATATTTT.